Included here is one TCR beta chain sequence, with context. A read error may account for a junction end that differs from germline. This entry belongs to a study of blood T cell repertoires in COVID-19. Study details: Sites in the United States, Italy and Spain provided acute and convalescent COVID-19 samples.

The CDR3 has 12 amino acids. CDR1 is SGHNT and CDR2 is YYREEE in the germline V gene (reference sequence). Original processing methods: From reference gene primer amplification, estimates of nucleated cell counts were derived. Profiled with immunoSEQ multiplex PCR; TCRdb holds only in-frame clones, not every one. That table is the source of V, J and clone size, and D and trimming were worked out from the DNA. The sample has 200,000 to 300,000 clones, roughly 84% seen once. The source of this sequence is a man aged 60 to 69 with acute or convalescent COVID-19. V is TRBV5-4 and J is TRBJ2-7; 9 positions match TRBD1. The sequenced sample was peripheral blood. CDR3 loop: CASSFNRDRANF. The CDR3 DNA is TGTGCCAGCAGCTTTAACCGGGACAGGGCAAACTTC. Based on the CDR3 plus reference TRBV5-4 and TRBJ2-7, the full variable domain is ETGVTQSPTHLIKTRGQQVTLRCSSQSGHNTVSWYQQALGQGPQFIFQYYREEENGRGNFPPRFSGLQFPNYSSELNVNALELDDSALYLCASSFNRDRANFGPGTRLTVT.